This TCR beta chain was sequenced during a study of chemoradiotherapy in HPV16-positive cancers. Study-wide results and caveats: During treatment, candidate HPV-specific clones and E7-related motifs expanded in tumor.

Sequencing used immunoSEQ multiplex PCR; TCRdb keeps in-frame clones, though not all of them. The table includes about 35,000 clones, about 80% detected once. With respect to this clone: As yet, its antigen is unknown.

The clonotype was recovered from a human donor with HPV-associated anogenital cancer. The sequencing here drew on blood, taken from a patient who underwent chemoradiotherapy.

The DNA for the CDR3 is TGTGCCAGCAGTTACGGTCCTAGCGAGTCCTACGAGCAGTACTTC. It translates to CASSYGPSESYEQYF. The chain employs TRBV6-5 and TRBJ2-7; D is possibly TRBD2 (6 bases). The CDR3 has 15 residues. CDR1 MNHEY and CDR2 SVGAGI come from the germline V gene. Trimming took 2 bases from V and 1 from J, leaving 12 bases between them.